The subject of this entry is one T cell receptor beta chain. Produced via immunoSEQ multiplex PCR; TCRdb's table is partial and in-frame only. The sample contains over 200,000 clones, approximately 84% of which appear only once. V was trimmed by 2 bases and J by 6 bases, leaving 17 bases between them. The germline CDR1 and CDR2 sequences are MGHRA and YSYEKL. The CDR3 is 16 amino acids. The data belong to a study of blood T cell repertoires in COVID-19. For the study at large: Acute-phase and convalescent COVID-19 samples originated in the United States, Italy and Spain.

V gene TRBV4-1 combines with J gene TRBJ1-5; tentative D call: TRBD1 (5 bases). The sequence came from a man older than 75 with acute or convalescent COVID-19. Material for sequencing was peripheral blood. CDR3 nucleotides: TGCGCCAGCAGCCAATTCGACAGCGGGATCTCTCAGCCCCAGCATTTT. Translation gives CASSQFDSGISQPQHF.